The clone carrying this T cell receptor beta chain was observed a handful of times. The antigen remains undetermined. Every bit of the isolated RNA underwent reverse transcription, so sequencing read expressed TCRB transcripts. Clones were sequenced by immunoSEQ multiplex PCR, and TCRdb holds only the in-frame ones, with some missing. The data show hundreds of thousands of clones, with about 14% seen just once and approximately 0.043% held by the top ten. These data come from a study of beta chain features in type 1 diabetes. V shed 2 bases and J shed 5 bases, with 22 bases lying between them. The V gene's germline CDR1 is SGHRS and CDR2 YFSETQ. The CDR3 extends over 17 amino acids. Study conclusions and caveats: All four CD4+ subsets from Type 1 diabetes patients carried moderately but significantly shorter TCRB CDR3s.

Sequencing was performed on naive CD4+ T cells from blood. The receptor's source is a young man with type 1 diabetes. This chain links TRBV5-1 with TRBJ2-5; TRBD1 is a possible D gene (7 bases). CDR3 protein: CASSFKFEQGRMETQYF. The CDR3 region has the DNA TGCGCCAGCAGCTTCAAGTTCGAACAGGGGAGGATGGAGACCCAGTACTTC.